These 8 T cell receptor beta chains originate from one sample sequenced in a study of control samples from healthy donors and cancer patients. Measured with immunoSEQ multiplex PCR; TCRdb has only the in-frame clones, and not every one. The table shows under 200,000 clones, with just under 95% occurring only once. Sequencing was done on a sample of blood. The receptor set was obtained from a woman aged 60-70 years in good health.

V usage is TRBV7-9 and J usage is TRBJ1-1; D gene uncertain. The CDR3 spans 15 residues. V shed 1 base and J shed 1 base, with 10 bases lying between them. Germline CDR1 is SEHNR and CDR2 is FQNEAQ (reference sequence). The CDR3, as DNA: TGTGCCAGCAGCTTAGATTCAGGAGGGAACACTGAAGCTTTCTTT. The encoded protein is CASSLDSGGNTEAFF.

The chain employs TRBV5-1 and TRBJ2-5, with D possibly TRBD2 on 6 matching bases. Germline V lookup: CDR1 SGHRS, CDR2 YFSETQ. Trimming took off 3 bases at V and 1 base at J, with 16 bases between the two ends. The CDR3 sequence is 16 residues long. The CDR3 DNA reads TGCGCCAGCAGCTCCGCGACTAGGGGCGGCCAAGAGACCCAGTACTTC. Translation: CASSSATRGGQETQYF.

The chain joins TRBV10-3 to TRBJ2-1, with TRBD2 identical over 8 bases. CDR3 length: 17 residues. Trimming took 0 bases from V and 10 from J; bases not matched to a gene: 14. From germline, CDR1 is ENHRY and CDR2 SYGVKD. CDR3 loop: CAISESRVAGRQYEQFF. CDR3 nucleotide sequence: TGTGCCATCAGTGAGTCGCGAGTAGCGGGACGGCAATACGAGCAGTTCTTC.

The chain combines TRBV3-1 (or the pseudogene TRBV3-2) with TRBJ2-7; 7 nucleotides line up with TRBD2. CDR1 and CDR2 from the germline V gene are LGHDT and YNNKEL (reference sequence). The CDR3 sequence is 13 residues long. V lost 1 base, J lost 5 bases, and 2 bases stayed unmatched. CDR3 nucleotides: TGTGCCAGCAGCCAAGTTCGGGGGGACGAGCAGTACTTC. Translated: CASSQVRGDEQYF.

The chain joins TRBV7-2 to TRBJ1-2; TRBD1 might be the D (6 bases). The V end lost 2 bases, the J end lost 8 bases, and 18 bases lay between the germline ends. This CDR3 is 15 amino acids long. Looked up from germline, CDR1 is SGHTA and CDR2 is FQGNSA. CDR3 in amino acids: CASSLYYGGGGGYTF. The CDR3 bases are TGTGCCAGCAGCTTATATTACGGAGGGGGTGGAGGCTACACCTTC. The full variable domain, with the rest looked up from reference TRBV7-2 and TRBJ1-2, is GAGVSQSPSNKVTEKGKDVELRCDPISGHTALYWYRQSLGQGLEFLIYFQGNSAPDKSGLPSDRFSAERTGGSVSTLTIQRTQQEDSAVYLCASSLYYGGGGGYTFGSGTRLTVV.

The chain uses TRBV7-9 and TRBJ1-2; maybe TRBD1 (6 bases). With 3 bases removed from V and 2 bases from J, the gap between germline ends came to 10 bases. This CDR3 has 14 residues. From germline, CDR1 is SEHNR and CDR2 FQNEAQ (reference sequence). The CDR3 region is CASSFLGANYGYTF. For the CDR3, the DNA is TGTGCCAGCAGCTTCCTGGGGGCCAACTATGGCTACACCTTC.

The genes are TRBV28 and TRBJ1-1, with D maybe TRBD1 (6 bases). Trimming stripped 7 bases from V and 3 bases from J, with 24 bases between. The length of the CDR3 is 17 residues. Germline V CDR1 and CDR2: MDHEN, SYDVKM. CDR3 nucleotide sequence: TGTGCCAGCACTCACCTGCTACAGGGTCTCATGGACACTGAAGCTTTCTTT. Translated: CASTHLLQGLMDTEAFF.

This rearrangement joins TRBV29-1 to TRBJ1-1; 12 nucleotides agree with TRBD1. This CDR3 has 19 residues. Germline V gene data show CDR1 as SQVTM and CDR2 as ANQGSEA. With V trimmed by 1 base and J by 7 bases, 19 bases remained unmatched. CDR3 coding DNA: TGCAGCGTTGAAGGATTGCTAGGGACAGGGGGCGCATACGGGAATGAAGCTTTCTTT. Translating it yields CSVEGLLGTGGAYGNEAFF.